This T cell receptor beta chain was retrieved from a study of human CD8 memory T cell subsets. TCR beta libraries were made by UMI-labeled 5' RACE. TCRdb reprocessed the 5' RACE reads and stores each CDR3 protein as one record, lacking DNA. The sample table includes approximately 9,300 distinct CDR3 sequences. Of note for this clonotype: What it binds is unknown.

Study conclusions and caveats: Sequencing in this study was performed exclusively on T cell receptor beta chains.

By negative magnetic separation, total CD8+ T cells were enriched. In each subset, RNA was taken from duplicate vials, each of under 190,000 sorted CD8+ T cells. The CDR3 covers 15 residues. Input material: CD8+ T cells from PBMCs. V gene TRBV12-3 or TRBV12-4 combines with J gene TRBJ2-3. This TCR was sampled from a human donor in good health. The CDR3 here is CASSPISWGTDTQYF.